This T cell receptor (beta chain) was identified during a study of spatial heterogeneity in lung cancer (dated by TCRdb to between 2018 and 2021). In the study overall: Beta-chain transcripts were consistently detected in greater numbers than alpha-chain transcripts, which likely reflects a higher abundance of beta-chain transcripts. In the raw uncorrected reads, each unique combination of TCR and UMI appeared on average more than ten times. The study quantitatively compared TCR alpha and beta repertoires across multiple tumor regions, matched nontumor lung and blood in non-small cell lung cancer. A strong correlation was found between TCR transcript counts in tumor regions and a T cell transcriptional module score from matched bulk RNA-seq. Both alpha and beta chains were TCR-sequenced in hundreds of tumor regions, 64 matched nontumor lung samples and around 50 PBMC samples obtained at surgery. Nonsynonymous mutation counts, determined by whole-exome sequencing of tumor tissue, were related to features of the TCR repertoire. Overall study results and their limits: Estimated TCR-seq coverage of tumor T cells was only 7% to 8.5% for alpha chains and 12% to 15% for beta chains. Counts of ubiquitous and regional expanded TCRs were found to correlate with counts of ubiquitous and regional nonsynonymous mutations, respectively. The tumor nonsynonymous mutation count correlated with the number of expanded alpha and beta TCRs within the tumor. Confirming at a functional level the hypothesis that regional TCRs recognize regional mutations was considered to require additional single-cell paired TCR alpha and beta sequencing.

Relative to germline, V is 3 bases shorter and J is 3 bases shorter, with 13 bases between their ends. CDR1 and CDR2, per the germline V gene (reference sequence), are SEHNR and FQNEAQ. Taken from cysteine to phenylalanine, the CDR3 has 15 residues. The DNA shown is the 45-base CDR3, in frame from base 1. This specimen's time point label, per the study, means: sample taken at primary tumor resection. Samples were obtained from 70 to 85 patients with early-stage, untreated non-small cell lung cancer from the lung TRACERx cohort. Without any cell sorting, TCR sequencing was performed on whole RNA extracted either from tumor and nontumor lung tissue or from cryopreserved PBMC samples. Patients were selected for TCR sequencing only if sufficient RNA was available from at least two tumor regions. A lung pathologist reviewed the tumor and adjacent nontumor lung specimens before the specimens were selected.

Receptor libraries were prepared by 5' RACE. TCRdb records NextSeq 500 as the sequencer. The TCR library protocol attached a unique molecular identifier to each TCR cDNA molecule to allow correction of PCR and sequencing errors. Processing in the source paper ran as follows. TCR identification, UMI-based error correction and CDR3 extraction were all carried out with Decombinator tools. TCRs above a frequency of 2 per 1,000, corresponding to the top 1% of the tumor frequency distribution, were defined as expanded. Expanded tumor TCRs statistically deemed absent (corrected P<0.05) from at least one tumor region were classed as regional, and all other expanded tumor TCRs were classed as ubiquitous. Each repertoire was subsampled 100 times to 5,000 TCRs, after which Renyi diversity was computed with the R vegan package. To build CDR3 similarity networks, amino acid triplet string-kernel similarity was used, and CDR3s were connected when their pairwise similarity was above 0.82. The public reads were reprocessed in TCRdb via fastp at Q25 and MiXCR, keeping in-frame beta chains. Rows matching on CDR3 protein sequence are summarized as one entry with the most common DNA and genes. TCRdb, rather than the study authors, made the V and J calls. Within this sample are tens of thousands of distinct CDR3 sequences, with approximately 4.3% of them counted one time only. Clones ranked in the top ten supply more than 8.5% of the sample.

This clonotype was observed many times. Its recognized antigen is unknown. Base-call qualities are not available, and no considerably larger clone is one nucleotide away. The sample here was lung tumor tissue, taken at surgery. This clonotype originated in a male donor with early-stage non-small cell lung cancer. The chain is assembled from TRBV7-9 and TRBJ2-3, and the D gene may be TRBD2, 7 bases matching. The CDR3 protein is CASSFGGPGTDTQYF. DNA sequence: TGTGCCAGCAGCTTCGGGGGGCCCGGGACAGATACGCAGTATTTT.